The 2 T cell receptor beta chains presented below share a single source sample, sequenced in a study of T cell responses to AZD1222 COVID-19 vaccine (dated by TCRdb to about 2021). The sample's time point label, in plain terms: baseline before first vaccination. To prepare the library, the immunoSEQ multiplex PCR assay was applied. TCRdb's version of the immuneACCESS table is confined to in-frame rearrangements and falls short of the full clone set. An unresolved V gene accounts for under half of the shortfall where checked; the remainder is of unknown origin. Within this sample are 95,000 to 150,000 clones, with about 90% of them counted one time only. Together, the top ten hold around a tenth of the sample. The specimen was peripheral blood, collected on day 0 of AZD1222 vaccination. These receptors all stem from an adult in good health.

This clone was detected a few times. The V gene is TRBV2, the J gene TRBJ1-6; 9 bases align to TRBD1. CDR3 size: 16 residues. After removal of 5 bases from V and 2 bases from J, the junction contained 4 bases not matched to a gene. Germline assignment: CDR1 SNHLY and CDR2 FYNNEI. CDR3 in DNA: TGTGCCAGCAGTAGGACAGGGGTTGCCTATAATTCACCCCTCCACTTT. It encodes CASSRTGVAYNSPLHF.

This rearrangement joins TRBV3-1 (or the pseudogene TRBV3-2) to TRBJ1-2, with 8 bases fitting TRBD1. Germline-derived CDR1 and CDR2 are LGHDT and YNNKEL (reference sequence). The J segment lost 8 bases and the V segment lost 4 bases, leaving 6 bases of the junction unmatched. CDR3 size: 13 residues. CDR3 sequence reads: CASSPTGAKGYTF. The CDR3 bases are TGTGCCAGCAGCCCGACAGGGGCAAAGGGCTACACCTTC.